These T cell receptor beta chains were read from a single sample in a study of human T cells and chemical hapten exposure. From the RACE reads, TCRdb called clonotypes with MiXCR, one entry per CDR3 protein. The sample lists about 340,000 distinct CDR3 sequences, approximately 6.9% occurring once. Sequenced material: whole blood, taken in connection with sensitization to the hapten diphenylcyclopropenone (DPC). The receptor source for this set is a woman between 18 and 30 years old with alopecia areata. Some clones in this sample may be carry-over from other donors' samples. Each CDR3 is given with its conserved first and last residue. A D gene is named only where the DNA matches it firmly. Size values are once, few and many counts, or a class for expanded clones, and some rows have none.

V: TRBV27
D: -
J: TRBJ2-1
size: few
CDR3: CASSLVRVSGNEQFF
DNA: TGTGCCAGCAGTTTAGTACGGGTTTCAGGCAATGAGCAGTTCTTC

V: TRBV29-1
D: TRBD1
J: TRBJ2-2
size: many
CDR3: CSVTQGGTGVPGELFF
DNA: TGCAGCGTTACCCAAGGGGGGACAGGGGTTCCCGGGGAGCTGTTTTTT

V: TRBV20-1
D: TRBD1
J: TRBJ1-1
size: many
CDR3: CSAGAVAGGRTEAFF
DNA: TGCAGTGCTGGGGCGGTGGCAGGGGGACGCACTGAAGCTTTCTTT

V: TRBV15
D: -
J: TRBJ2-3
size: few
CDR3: CATSRDPPSRYEPDTQYF
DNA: TGTGCCACCAGCAGAGACCCCCCAAGCCGCTACGAGCCAGATACGCAGTATTTT

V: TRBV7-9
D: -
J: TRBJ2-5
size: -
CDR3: CASSLTLRQGRQETQYF
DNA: TGTGCCAGCAGCTTAACTCTCCGGCAGGGGAGGCAAGAGACCCAGTACTTC

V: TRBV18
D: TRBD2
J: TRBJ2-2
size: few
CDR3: CASSLLVHSGGPNTGELFF
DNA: TGTGCCAGCTCACTCCTCGTCCATAGCGGGGGACCCAACACCGGGGAGCTGTTTTTT

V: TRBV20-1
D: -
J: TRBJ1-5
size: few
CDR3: CSASEMRGDQPQHF
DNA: TGCAGTGCTAGTGAAATGAGGGGAGATCAGCCCCAGCATTTT

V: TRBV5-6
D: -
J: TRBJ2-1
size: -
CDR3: CASSQTGPPFLVNEQFF
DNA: TGTGCCAGCAGCCAAACCGGGCCCCCCTTTCTGGTCAATGAGCAGTTCTTC

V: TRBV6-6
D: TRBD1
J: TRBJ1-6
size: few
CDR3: CASSLQGAHSPLHF
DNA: TGTGCCAGCAGTTTACAGGGGGCACACTCACCCCTCCACTTT

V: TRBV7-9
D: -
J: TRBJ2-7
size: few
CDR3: CASSSRHNEAYEQYF
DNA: TGTGCCAGCAGCAGCCGACACAATGAAGCCTACGAGCAGTACTTC

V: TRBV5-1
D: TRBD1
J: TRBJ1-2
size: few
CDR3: CASSYDNPGGDGYTF
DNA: TGCGCCAGCAGTTATGATAATCCAGGGGGCGATGGCTACACCTTC

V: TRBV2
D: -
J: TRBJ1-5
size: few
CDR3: CASIIGVGQPQHF
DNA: TGTGCCAGCATCATAGGTGTTGGGCAGCCCCAGCATTTT

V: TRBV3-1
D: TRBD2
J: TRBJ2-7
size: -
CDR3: CASSRAGVSSYEQYF
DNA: TGTGCCAGCAGCCGAGCGGGGGTGAGCTCCTACGAGCAGTACTTC

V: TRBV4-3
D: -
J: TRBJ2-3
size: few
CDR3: CASSLGRFQNTDTQYF
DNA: TGCGCCAGCAGCTTGGGAAGGTTCCAGAACACAGATACGCAGTATTTT

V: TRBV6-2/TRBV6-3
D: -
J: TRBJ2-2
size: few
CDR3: CASSRPGELFF
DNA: TGTGCCAGCAGTAGACCCGGGGAGCTGTTTTTT

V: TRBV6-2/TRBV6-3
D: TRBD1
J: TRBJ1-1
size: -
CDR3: CASSYETGWNTEAFF
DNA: TGTGCCAGCAGTTACGAGACAGGGTGGAACACTGAAGCTTTCTTT

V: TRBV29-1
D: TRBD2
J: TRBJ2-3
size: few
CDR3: CSVASGGAGDTQYF
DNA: TGCAGCGTAGCTAGCGGGGGGGCTGGGGATACGCAGTATTTT

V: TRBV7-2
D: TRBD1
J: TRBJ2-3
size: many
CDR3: CASSSRDRGTDTQYF
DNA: TGTGCCAGCAGCTCCCGGGACAGGGGCACAGATACGCAGTATTTT

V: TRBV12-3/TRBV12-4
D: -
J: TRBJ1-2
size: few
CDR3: CASRPGHGYGYTF
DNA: TGTGCCAGCAGGCCGGGACACGGTTATGGCTACACCTTC

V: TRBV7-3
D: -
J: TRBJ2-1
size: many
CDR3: CASSLNGELGYNEQFF
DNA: TGTGCCAGCAGCTTAAACGGCGAACTGGGGTACAATGAGCAGTTCTTC

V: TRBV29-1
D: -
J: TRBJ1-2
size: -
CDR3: CSGVGTGYGYTF
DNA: TGCAGCGGGGTAGGGACTGGCTATGGCTACACCTTC

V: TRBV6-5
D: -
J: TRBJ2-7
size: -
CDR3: CASSRGQNYEQYF
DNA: TGTGCCAGCAGTAGGGGACAAAACTACGAGCAGTACTTC

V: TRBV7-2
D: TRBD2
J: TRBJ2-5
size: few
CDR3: CASSWASGGQETQYF
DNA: TGTGCCAGCAGCTGGGCTAGCGGGGGTCAAGAGACCCAGTACTTC

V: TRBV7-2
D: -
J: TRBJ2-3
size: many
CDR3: CASSLGGYTDTQYF
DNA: TGTGCCAGCAGCTTAGGCGGGTACACAGATACGCAGTATTTT

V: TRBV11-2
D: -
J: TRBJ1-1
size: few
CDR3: CASSLEEEKGVTEAFF
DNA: TGTGCCAGCAGCTTAGAAGAGGAGAAGGGGGTGACTGAAGCTTTCTTT

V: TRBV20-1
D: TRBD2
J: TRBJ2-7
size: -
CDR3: CSARASPLLAAYLYEQYF
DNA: TGCAGTGCTAGAGCCTCCCCACTACTAGCGGCCTATCTCTACGAGCAGTACTTC

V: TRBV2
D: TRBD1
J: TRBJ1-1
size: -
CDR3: CASSDPGGKVKAFF
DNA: TGTGCCAGCAGTGACCCAGGGGGCAAAGTGAAGGCTTTCTTT

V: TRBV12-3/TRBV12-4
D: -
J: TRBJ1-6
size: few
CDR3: CASSLRTASSYNSPLHF
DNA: TGTGCCAGCAGTCTCCGGACCGCGAGCTCCTATAATTCACCCCTCCACTTT

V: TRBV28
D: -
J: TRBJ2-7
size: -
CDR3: CASSLEWGQTSTYEQYF
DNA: TGTGCCAGCAGTTTAGAGTGGGGACAAACGAGTACCTACGAGCAGTACTTC

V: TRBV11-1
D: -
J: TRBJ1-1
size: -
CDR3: CASSSARRTPEAFF
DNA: TGTGCCAGCAGCTCCGCTCGGAGGACACCTGAAGCTTTCTTT

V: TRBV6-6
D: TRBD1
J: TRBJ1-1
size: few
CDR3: CASSFRTGGWNTEAFF
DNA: TGTGCCAGCAGCTTTCGGACAGGGGGCTGGAACACTGAAGCTTTCTTT

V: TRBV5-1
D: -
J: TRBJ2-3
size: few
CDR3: CASSLGDLGANTQYF
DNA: TGCGCCAGCAGCTTGGGTGACTTGGGGGCCAATACGCAGTATTTT

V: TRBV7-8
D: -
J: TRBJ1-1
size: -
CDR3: CASSLLHMNTEAFF
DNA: TGTGCCAGCAGCTTACTGCACATGAACACTGAAGCTTTCTTT

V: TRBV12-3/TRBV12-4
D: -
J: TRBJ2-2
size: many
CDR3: CASSLNGGSNTGELFF
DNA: TGTGCCAGCAGTTTAAACGGGGGCTCGAACACCGGGGAGCTGTTTTTT

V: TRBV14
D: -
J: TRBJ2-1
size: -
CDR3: CASSQDQVGGEFF
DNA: TGTGCCAGCAGCCAAGATCAAGTCGGAGGGGAATTCTTC

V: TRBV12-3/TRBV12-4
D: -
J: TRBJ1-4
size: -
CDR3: CASSPIGRDNEKLFF
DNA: TGTGCCAGCAGCCCAATTGGGAGGGATAATGAAAAACTGTTTTTT

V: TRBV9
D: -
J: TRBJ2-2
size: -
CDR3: CASSVGPGGNTGELFF
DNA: TGTGCCAGCAGCGTAGGGCCCGGAGGGAACACCGGGGAGCTGTTTTTT